The 16 T cell receptor beta chains below come from one sample, sequenced in a study of shared clonotypes between healthy human individuals. Libraries were prepared by immunoSEQ multiplex PCR; TCRdb keeps only in-frame clonotypes and omits some of them. The data hold about 990,000 clones, with about 84% observed a single time. Input material: memory CD4+ T cells from PBMCs. As to subset: CD45RA-negative fraction. The receptors shown here come from a man aged 18 to 30 in good health. Some clones in this sample may be carry-over from other donors' samples.

Remarks on this clone: This probably arose from a read error, given a far larger clone one base away. V gene TRBV30 combines with J gene TRBJ1-2, with unresolved D. CDR1 GTSNPN and CDR2 SVGIG come from the germline V gene (reference sequence). This CDR3 has 14 residues. Here the CDR3 DNA reads TGTGCCTGGACCAGAGGGAGCGGGAACTATGGCTACATCTTC. This encodes CAWTRGSGNYGYIF.

V is TRBV30 and J is TRBJ2-7; D may be TRBD2 (5 bases). CDR3 size: 14 residues. CDR1 GTSNPN and CDR2 SVGIG come from the germline V gene (reference sequence). V gave up 2 bases and J gave up 6 bases, with 17 bases separating them. This CDR3 reads CAWSRKGVFSEQYF. CDR3 coding DNA: TGTGCCTGGAGTCGGAAGGGAGTCTTCTCCGAGCAGTACTTC. Based on the CDR3 plus reference TRBV30 and TRBJ2-7, the full variable domain is SQTIHQWPATLVQPVGSPLSLECTVEGTSNPNLYWYRQAAGRGLQLLFYSVGIGQISSEVPQNLSASRPQDRQFILSSKKLLLSDSGFYLCAWSRKGVFSEQYFGPGTRLTVT.

This clone was seen a handful of times. The chain carries TRBV5-1 and TRBJ2-3, with D perhaps matching TRBD1 (5 bases). V lost 3 bases to trimming and J lost 3 bases, with 8 bases between them. CDR1 and CDR2 from the germline V gene are SGHRS and YFSETQ. The CDR3 is 13 residues long. The CDR3 DNA sequence: TGCGCCAGCAGCTCGACAGTTACAGATACGCAGTATTTT. This gives the protein CASSSTVTDTQYF.

This chain links TRBV5-1 with TRBJ2-6; 9 bases agree with TRBD2. This CDR3 has 21 amino acids. The germline V gene encodes CDR1 SGHRS and CDR2 YFSETQ. Unmatched junction bases numbered 18, after V lost 4 bases and J lost 1 base. The CDR3 DNA reads TGCGCCAGCAGCCCCGGGACTAGCTGGGGGGTTTTCCGTTCTGGGGCCAACGTCCTGACTTTC. Protein sequence: CASSPGTSWGVFRSGANVLTF.

The CDR3 reads CASSPGPATNYGYTF. DNA for the CDR3: TGTGCCAGCAGCCCCGGACCGGCCACTAACTATGGCTACACCTTC. This chain joins TRBV5-4 and TRBJ1-2; no reliable D call. The CDR3 has 15 residues. Deletions cut 4 bases from V and 0 bases from J, with 13 bases between. Germline CDR1 and CDR2: SGHNT and YYREEE (reference sequence).

This chain links TRBV5-1 with TRBJ2-1, with D possibly being TRBD1 (5 bases). Germline CDR1 reads SGHRS; CDR2 reads YFSETQ. V dropped 0 bases and J dropped 8 bases, with 12 bases sitting between them. The CDR3 extends over 14 amino acids. CDR3 nucleotides: TGCGCCAGCAGCTTGGCCTCGAAGGGGTATGAGCAGTTCTTC. Protein: CASSLASKGYEQFF.

This rearrangement joins TRBV18 to TRBJ1-5, with TRBD1 matching 8 bases. The CDR3 extends over 14 amino acids. The J segment lost 7 bases and the V segment lost 1 base, leaving 3 bases of the junction unmatched. Germline-derived CDR1 and CDR2 are KGHSH and LQKENI. The CDR3 protein is CASSPRGQGQPQHF. CDR3 coding DNA: TGTGCCAGCTCACCACGTGGACAGGGCCAGCCCCAGCATTTT.

This rearrangement joins TRBV10-3 to TRBJ2-1; 13 bases are a match to TRBD2. The CDR3 is 17 amino acids. V was clipped by 2 bases and J by 6 bases; unmatched bases: 7. Germline V gene lookup returns CDR1 ENHRY and CDR2 SYGVKD. CDR3 sequence reads: CAISEPRLAGGTNEQFF. As DNA, the CDR3 is TGTGCCATCAGTGAGCCACGACTAGCGGGAGGAACCAATGAGCAGTTCTTC.

Ten or more counts support this clone. Different DNA sequences within this sample yield the same CDR3. V gene TRBV6-6 combines with J gene TRBJ1-2; tentative D call: TRBD1 (6 bases). Germline lookup yields CDR1 MNHNY and CDR2 SVGAGI (reference sequence). Trimming left V 7 bases short and J 4 bases short, with 19 bases between. The CDR3 has 15 residues. As DNA, the CDR3 is TGTGCCAGCACCAACCACGGACAGTTCGGCTATGGCTACACCTTC. Its protein is CASTNHGQFGYGYTF.

The V call is TRBV19, the J call TRBJ2-7; tentative D call: TRBD1 (6 bases). In germline, CDR1 is LNHDA, CDR2 SQIVND (reference sequence). The CDR3 sequence is 14 residues long. Trimming took off 7 bases at V and 6 bases at J, with 19 bases between the two ends. CDR3 sequence reads: CASTPLGRGGEQYF. In DNA, the CDR3 is TGTGCCAGTACCCCACTAGGCAGGGGTGGCGAGCAGTACTTC.

The V gene is TRBV30, the J gene TRBJ1-1; D is uncertain. Per the germline V gene, CDR1 is GTSNPN and CDR2 is SVGIG (reference sequence). This CDR3 has 16 residues. The V gene lost 5 bases and the J gene lost 0 bases, with 19 bases spanning the gap. The CDR3 coding sequence is TGTGCCTGGCGCTTTAGGGATCCCCTATTGAACACTGAAGCTTTCTTT. It translates to CAWRFRDPLLNTEAFF.

The chain links TRBV11-2 to TRBJ1-1, with TRBD1 as a possible D gene (6 bases). The CDR3 is 14 amino acids. V lost 4 bases and J 5 bases, leaving 14 bases between the germline ends. Per germline, CDR1 SGHAT and CDR2 FQNNGV. CDR3 in amino acids: CASSSDGRGTEAFF. The CDR3 nucleotides are TGTGCCAGCAGCTCGGACGGCAGGGGAACTGAAGCTTTCTTT.

Details on this clone: A read error is possible here, since a much larger clone lies one base away. The rearrangement uses TRBV30 and TRBJ2-3; D perhaps matches TRBD1 (5 bases). The CDR3 has 11 residues. Germline V CDR1 and CDR2: GTSNPN, SVGIG (reference sequence). V was clipped by 8 bases and J by 6 bases, with 12 bases between them. The CDR3 loop is CARAWGDTQYF. In nucleotides, the CDR3 is TGTGCCCGGGCCTGGGGCGATACGCAGTATTTT.

This clone appeared a single time. The V and J genes are TRBV6-1 and TRBJ1-5, with D unclear. The germline V and J ends were trimmed by 3 bases and 2 bases, with 20 bases remaining between them. CDR3 size: 18 residues. The V gene's germline CDR1 is MNHNS and CDR2 SASEGT. CDR3 bases: TGTGCCAGCAGTGAGTTCCCCCGGGAGGGCGTGGGCAATCAGCCCCAGCATTTT. This sequence encodes CASSEFPREGVGNQPQHF.

The sample holds many counts of this clone. The chain uses TRBV7-2 and TRBJ2-5; D is ambiguous. The V gene lost 3 bases and the J gene lost 5 bases, with 16 bases spanning the gap. CDR1 is SGHTA, CDR2 FQGNSA, per germline. The CDR3 runs 15 residues. Written as DNA, the CDR3 is TGTGCCAGCAGCTTTAGCCCAAACCTCGGTGAGACCCAGTACTTC. It encodes CASSFSPNLGETQYF. The entire variable domain, with the rest obtained from reference TRBV7-2 and TRBJ2-5, is as follows: GAGVSQSPSNKVTEKGKDVELRCDPISGHTALYWYRQSLGQGLEFLIYFQGNSAPDKSGLPSDRFSAERTGGSVSTLTIQRTQQEDSAVYLCASSFSPNLGETQYFGPGTRLLVL.

This clone has just a few counts. This sequence joins TRBV30 and TRBJ2-4; TRBD2 agrees at 9 bases. In germline, CDR1 is GTSNPN, CDR2 SVGIG (reference sequence). The CDR3 runs 17 residues. V shed 2 bases and J 0 bases; nucleotides not matched to a gene: 8. The CDR3 nucleotides are TGTGCCTGGAGTCGCGGAGCGGGGGGATTAGCCAAAAACATTCAGTACTTC. Its protein is CAWSRGAGGLAKNIQYF.